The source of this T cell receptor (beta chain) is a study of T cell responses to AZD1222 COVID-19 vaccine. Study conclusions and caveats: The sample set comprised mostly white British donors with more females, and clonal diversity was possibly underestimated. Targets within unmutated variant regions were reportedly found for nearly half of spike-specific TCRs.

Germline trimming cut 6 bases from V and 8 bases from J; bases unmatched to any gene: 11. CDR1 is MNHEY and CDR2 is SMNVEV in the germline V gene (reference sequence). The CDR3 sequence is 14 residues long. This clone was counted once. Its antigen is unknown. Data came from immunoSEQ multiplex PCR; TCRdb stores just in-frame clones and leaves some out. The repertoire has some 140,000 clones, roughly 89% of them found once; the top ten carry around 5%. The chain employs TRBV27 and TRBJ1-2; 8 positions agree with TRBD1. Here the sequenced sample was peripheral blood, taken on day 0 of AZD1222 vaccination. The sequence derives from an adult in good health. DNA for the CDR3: TGTGCCAGCAGAAGACCGGGACAGGAATCCGGCTACACCTTC. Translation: CASRRPGQESGYTF.